The clone carrying this T cell receptor beta chain was counted ten times or more. Antigen specificity is unknown. The data originate from a study of early T cells in non-severe SARS-CoV-2 infection. Study overall: RNA in bulk from unsorted whole blood was sequenced, and chains were unpaired.

Study-wide findings and caveats: VDJdb matching favored anti-spike CD8 responses, missing private and CD4 specificities.

CDR3 size: 17 residues. Germline V lookup: CDR1 MNHEY, CDR2 SVGEGT. Trimming at V came to 0 bases and at J to 5 bases, leaving 8 bases not matched to a gene. A single record per CDR3 protein comes from TCRdb applying MiXCR to the 5' RACE reads. Among fewer than 35,000 distinct CDR3 sequences, around 4.6% were seen once, and the ten largest hold 11%. The sample taken for sequencing was whole blood. V gene TRBV6-2 or TRBV6-3 combines with J gene TRBJ2-2; 8 nucleotides match TRBD2. This sequence originates from an adult who was a healthcare worker with PCR-confirmed SARS-CoV-2 infection or an uninfected control (not recorded which). The CDR3 DNA reads TGTGCCAGCAGTTACTCGTCGGCGGGAGGTCTGACCGGGGAGCTGTTTTTT. Protein sequence: CASSYSSAGGLTGELFF.